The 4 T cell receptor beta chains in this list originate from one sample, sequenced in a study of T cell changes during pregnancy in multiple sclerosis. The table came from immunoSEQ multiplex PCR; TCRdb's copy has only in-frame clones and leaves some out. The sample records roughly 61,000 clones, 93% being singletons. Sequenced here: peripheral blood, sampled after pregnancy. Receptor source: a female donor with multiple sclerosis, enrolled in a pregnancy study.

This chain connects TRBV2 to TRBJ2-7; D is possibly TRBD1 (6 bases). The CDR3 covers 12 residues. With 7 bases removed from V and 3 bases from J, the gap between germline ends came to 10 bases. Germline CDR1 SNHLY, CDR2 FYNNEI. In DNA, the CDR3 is TGTGCCAGCAAAGACAGGCTCTACGAGCAGTACTTC. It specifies CASKDRLYEQYF.

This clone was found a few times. Written as DNA, the CDR3 is TGTGCCAGCAGCTCCCTTTCGGCGGGAAGCACAGATACGCAGTATTTT. It codes for CASSSLSAGSTDTQYF. The rearrangement links TRBV7-9 to TRBJ2-3; D may be TRBD2 (6 bases). V lost 4 bases and J lost 0, with 14 bases in between. The CDR3 totals 16 residues. CDR1 is SEHNR and CDR2 is FQNEAQ in the germline V gene (reference sequence).

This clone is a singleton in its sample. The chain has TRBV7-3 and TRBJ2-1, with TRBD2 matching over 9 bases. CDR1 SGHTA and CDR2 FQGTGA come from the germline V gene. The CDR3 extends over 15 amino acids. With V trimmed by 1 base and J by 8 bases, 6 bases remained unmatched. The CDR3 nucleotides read TGTGCCAGCAGCTTAAGGCGGGAGGGCCAGGATGAGCAGTTCTTC. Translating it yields CASSLRREGQDEQFF.

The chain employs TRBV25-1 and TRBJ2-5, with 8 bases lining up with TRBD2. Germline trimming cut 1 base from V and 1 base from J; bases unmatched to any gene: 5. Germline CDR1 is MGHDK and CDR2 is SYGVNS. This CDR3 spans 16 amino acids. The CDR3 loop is CASSELAGGPQETQYF. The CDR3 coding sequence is TGTGCCAGCAGTGAATTGGCGGGAGGCCCCCAAGAGACCCAGTACTTC.